This T cell receptor beta chain came from a study of cytomegalovirus exposure and HLA in healthy donors. This clone was observed a single time. The antigen is unknown. Amplification used 60 Vbeta primers and 13 Jbeta primers. Profiled with immunoSEQ multiplex PCR; TCRdb holds only in-frame clones, not every one. Here the sample spans roughly 170,000 clones, 80% being singletons. Though probably carrying unrecorded immune exposures, donors were nominally healthy at sampling. Notes on the study in general: Later analysis suggested most CMV-associated TCR beta chains were HLA-restricted. CMV antigen specificity of three CMV-associated chains was confirmed in vitro.

This CDR3 comprises 16 residues. Germline assignment: CDR1 LGHNA and CDR2 YSLEER. The V end was cut by 0 bases, the J end by 1 base, with 12 bases between. Sequenced sample: PBMCs. The TCR originated in a woman aged 45-65 years in good health and CMV-seropositive. The chain links TRBV4-3 to TRBJ1-1, with D unclear. The CDR3 DNA reads TGCGCCAGCAGCCAAGATACCAGTTCTTCGAACACTGAAGCTTTCTTT. It translates to CASSQDTSSSNTEAFF.